The 22 T cell receptor beta chains in this list originate from one sample, sequenced in a study of shared clonotypes between healthy human individuals. The protocol was immunoSEQ multiplex PCR, while the TCRdb copy is restricted to in-frame clones and leaves out a portion. The table records 850,000 to 1,100,000 clones, approximately 80% of them present only once. The specimen sequenced was memory CD4+ T cells from PBMCs. Stated subset: CD45RA-negative fraction. The source is a man between 18 and 29 years old in good health. Some clones in this sample may be carry-over from other donors' samples.

The gene calls are TRBV19 and TRBJ1-5; no clear D gene. CDR1 and CDR2 from the germline V gene are LNHDA and SQIVND (reference sequence). The V end was cut by 4 bases, the J end by 5 bases, with 18 bases between. The CDR3 runs 16 residues. The CDR3 is CASSTPWGAGYQPQHF. DNA for the CDR3: TGTGCCAGTAGTACCCCATGGGGAGCGGGGTATCAGCCCCAGCATTTT.

The rearrangement links TRBV5-1 to TRBJ2-7; 7 bases line up with TRBD1. Losses at the gene ends were 3 bases for V and 5 bases for J; bases not matched to a gene: 14. The CDR3 is 16 amino acids. Germline CDR1 reads SGHRS; CDR2 reads YFSETQ. The CDR3 here is CASSYTTTGSVDEQYF. As DNA, the CDR3 is TGCGCCAGCAGCTATACGACGACAGGGTCCGTCGACGAGCAGTACTTC. The full variable domain, completed using reference TRBV5-1 and TRBJ2-7, is KAGVTQTPRYLIKTRGQQVTLSCSPISGHRSVSWYQQTPGQGLQFLFEYFSETQRNKGNFPGRFSGRQFSNSRSEMNVSTLELGDSALYLCASSYTTTGSVDEQYFGPGTRLTVT.

The CDR3 region is CASSRSWGNEQYF. CDR3 in DNA: TGTGCCAGCAGCCGCTCGTGGGGAAACGAGCAGTACTTC. The chain uses TRBV11-3 and TRBJ2-7; no clear D gene. The V gene lost 5 bases and the J gene lost 5 bases, with 13 bases spanning the gap. Germline V gene lookup returns CDR1 SGHNT and CDR2 YENEEA. The CDR3 is 13 residues long.

V is TRBV5-4 and J is TRBJ2-2; 8 bases are shared with TRBD1. The junction had 5 bases not matched to a gene; V was cut back by 3 bases and J by 13 bases. Germline loops: CDR1 SGHNT, CDR2 YYREEE (reference sequence). The CDR3 has 12 amino acids. The CDR3 nucleotides read TGTGCCAGCAGCTCAGACAGGGGACGGCTGTTTTTT. Protein: CASSSDRGRLFF.

Here the CDR3 reads CAISEPPGREDTIYF. The DNA for the CDR3 is TGTGCCATCAGTGAGCCCCCCGGACGAGAAGACACCATATATTTT. The chain carries TRBV10-3 and TRBJ1-3; D is undetermined. Deletions cut 2 bases from V and 8 bases from J, with 16 bases between. CDR1 is ENHRY and CDR2 is SYGVKD in the germline V gene. CDR3 length: 15 residues.

V usage is TRBV6-1 and J usage is TRBJ2-7; possibly TRBD2 for D (5 bases). The J call is doubtful: the DNA matches TRBJ2-5 better. CDR1 and CDR2 from the germline V gene are MNHNS and SASEGT. The CDR3 runs to 16 residues. This chain's CDR3 is CASSEAPGIFQETQYF. CDR3 coding DNA: TGTGCCAGCAGTGAAGCGCCGGGGATTTTCCAAGAGACCCAGTACTTC.

The chain joins TRBV30 to TRBJ2-1, with 14 bases identical to TRBD2. The CDR3 runs 15 residues. Germline V gene data show CDR1 as GTSNPN and CDR2 as SVGIG (reference sequence). V lost 3 bases and J lost 7; bases outside the gene matches: 5. The CDR3 sequence: CAWSVTSGRENEQFF. CDR3 DNA sequence: TGTGCCTGGAGCGTGACTAGCGGGAGGGAAAATGAGCAGTTCTTC.

The chain recombines TRBV19 with TRBJ2-1; TRBD2 matches at 10 bases. In germline, CDR1 is LNHDA, CDR2 SQIVND (reference sequence). Losses at the gene ends were 7 bases for V and 4 bases for J; bases not matched to a gene: 4. This CDR3 spans 14 amino acids. The CDR3 region has the DNA TGTGCCAGTACTAGCGGGAGTCGGTACAATGAGCAGTTCTTC. Translation gives CASTSGSRYNEQFF.

For this clone: Other DNA sequences in the same sample also yield this CDR3. The V and J genes are TRBV30 and TRBJ1-2; TRBD1 might be the D (5 bases). Trimming shortened V by 1 base and J by 2 bases, and 8 bases separated the two germline ends. The CDR3 length is 13 residues. CDR1 and CDR2 from the germline V gene are GTSNPN and SVGIG (reference sequence). CDR3 coding DNA: TGTGCCTGGAGTGGGACACCAAACTATGGCTACACCTTC. Encoded protein: CAWSGTPNYGYTF. Based on the CDR3 plus reference TRBV30 and TRBJ1-2, the full variable domain is SQTIHQWPATLVQPVGSPLSLECTVEGTSNPNLYWYRQAAGRGLQLLFYSVGIGQISSEVPQNLSASRPQDRQFILSSKKLLLSDSGFYLCAWSGTPNYGYTFGSGTRLTVV.

The genes are TRBV6-1 and TRBJ1-5; unclear D gene. Germline V gene lookup returns CDR1 MNHNS and CDR2 SASEGT. The ends were cut back, 3 bases at V and 5 bases at J, with 11 bases in the middle. CDR3 length: 14 residues. In nucleotides, the CDR3 is TGTGCCAGCAGTGACGGTCGGGGATATCAGCCCCAGCATTTT. Protein: CASSDGRGYQPQHF.

The chain is built from TRBV4-2 and TRBJ2-7; tentatively, D is TRBD2 (7 bases). The CDR3 sequence is 17 residues long. V was shortened by 0 bases and J by 7 bases, with 22 bases between the two germline ends. Germline V gene sequence: CDR1 LGHNA, CDR2 YNFKEQ. CDR3 sequence (DNA): TGTGCCAGCAGCCAAGATGTCCGGTGGGAGGGGGTTAGGGAGCAGTACTTC. It codes for CASSQDVRWEGVREQYF.

The chain couples TRBV7-3 to TRBJ2-7; D is possibly TRBD2 (5 bases). In germline, CDR1 is SGHTA, CDR2 FQGTGA. The CDR3 consists of 17 residues. V gave up 2 bases and J gave up 1 base, with 18 bases separating them. The CDR3 DNA reads as TGTGCCAGCAGCTTAGGGCCCACGGGAATTGTGTCCTACGAGCAGTACTTC. It codes for CASSLGPTGIVSYEQYF.

The CDR3 spells CASSSRTSGSGETQYF. The CDR3 nucleotides read TGTGCCAGCAGCTCCCGGACTAGCGGGAGTGGGGAGACCCAGTACTTC. The chain carries TRBV7-9 and TRBJ2-5; 13 nucleotides agree with TRBD2. The junction had 7 bases not matched to a gene; V was cut back by 4 bases and J by 5 bases. Germline lookup yields CDR1 SEHNR and CDR2 FQNEAQ (reference sequence). The CDR3 runs to 16 residues. The full variable domain, in which reference TRBV7-9 and TRBJ2-5 provide the parts outside the CDR3, is DTGVSQNPRHKITKRGQNVTFRCDPISEHNRLYWYRQTLGQGPEFLTYFQNEAQLEKSRLLSDRFSAERPKGSFSTLEIQRTEQGDSAMYLCASSSRTSGSGETQYFGPGTRLLVL.

As regards this clone: This sample includes further DNA sequences coding for the same CDR3. The rearrangement links TRBV5-1 to TRBJ1-3; D unclear. CDR3 length: 14 residues. Germline values: CDR1 SGHRS, CDR2 YFSETQ. V dropped 3 bases and J dropped 1 base, with 8 bases sitting between them. Here the CDR3 DNA reads TGCGCCAGCAGCTGGACTGGTTCTGGAAACACCATATATTTT. Its protein product is CASSWTGSGNTIYF.

The chain carries TRBV18 and TRBJ2-7; D possibly corresponds to TRBD1 (6 bases). Trimming stripped 6 bases from V and 1 base from J, with 10 bases between. Germline CDR1 is KGHSH and CDR2 is LQKENI. CDR3 length: 13 amino acids. The CDR3 sequence is CASSLQGSYEQYF. The DNA for the CDR3 is TGTGCCAGCTCGCTACAGGGATCCTACGAGCAGTACTTC.

The chain carries TRBV7-8 and TRBJ2-5; TRBD1 matches 7 bases. J was trimmed by 5 bases and V by 4 bases; bases with no gene match: 13. The CDR3 consists of 16 residues. Germline CDR1 SGHVS, CDR2 FQNEAQ. The CDR3 region is CASSSRTGFSGETQYF. In DNA form, the CDR3 reads TGTGCCAGCAGCTCCCGGACAGGATTTTCTGGGGAGACCCAGTACTTC.

The rearrangement links TRBV27 to TRBJ2-5; TRBD2 is a possible D gene (6 bases). Germline V gives CDR1 MNHEY, CDR2 SMNVEV (reference sequence). The CDR3 extends over 14 amino acids. V was trimmed by 7 bases and J by 7 bases, leaving 19 bases between them. CDR3 sequence: CASTPGDSRGTQYF. Here the CDR3 DNA reads TGTGCCAGCACTCCGGGGGACTCGAGGGGGACCCAGTACTTC.

This clone appeared a few times. Additional DNA sequences in this sample encode the identical CDR3. The J gene is TRBJ1-1, the V gene TRBV5-1, with D perhaps TRBD1 (5 bases). Trimming took 1 base from V and 3 from J, leaving 7 bases between them. The CDR3 runs 13 residues. Germline assignment: CDR1 SGHRS and CDR2 YFSETQ. The CDR3 DNA reads TGCGCCAGCAGCTTGCGAGGGGACACTGAAGCTTTCTTT. It encodes CASSLRGDTEAFF.

The rearrangement joins TRBV19 to TRBJ2-2; TRBD1 might be the D (6 bases). V gave up 5 bases and J gave up 3 bases, with 10 bases separating them. This CDR3 is built from 14 residues. CDR1 is LNHDA, CDR2 SQIVND, per germline (reference sequence). The CDR3 protein is CASSVQGYTGELFF. CDR3 DNA sequence: TGTGCCAGTAGTGTTCAGGGGTACACCGGGGAGCTGTTTTTT.

The CDR3 reads CASSSQSGIIYNEQFF. The CDR3 DNA sequence: TGTGCCAGCAGTTCCCAATCGGGGATAATATACAATGAGCAGTTCTTC. J is TRBJ2-1 and V is TRBV2; D is possibly TRBD2 (5 bases). Trimming removed 5 bases at V and 4 bases at J, with 18 bases between. The CDR3 spans 16 residues. Germline V lookup: CDR1 SNHLY, CDR2 FYNNEI.

The chain has TRBV10-1 and TRBJ2-2; D remains unclear. Looked up from germline, CDR1 is WNHNN and CDR2 is SYGVQD (reference sequence). The V end lost 5 bases, the J end lost 0 bases, and 4 bases lay between the germline ends. CDR3 length: 13 residues. The CDR3 bases are TGCGCCAGCAGTTCCGCGAACACCGGGGAGCTGTTTTTT. Residues: CASSSANTGELFF.

The gene calls are TRBV10-2 and TRBJ2-3; 10 nucleotides match TRBD2. Trimming took 5 bases from V and 1 from J; bases not matched to a gene: 3. Germline V gives CDR1 WSHSY, CDR2 SAAADI. The CDR3 extends over 15 amino acids. CDR3 region: CASSTGTSGTDTQYF. DNA of the CDR3: TGCGCCAGCAGTACCGGGACTAGCGGCACAGATACGCAGTATTTT.